The rows below give T cell receptor beta chains drawn from one sample of a study of blood T cell repertoires in COVID-19. The repertoire was sequenced with immunoSEQ multiplex PCR; TCRdb's copy has only in-frame clones and lacks some. The sample has fewer than 200,000 clones, about 81% seen once; the top ten hold 6.5% to 9.5%. Material: peripheral blood. Every receptor here comes from a woman aged 55-70 years with COVID-19, enrolled during active disease. CDR3s leave out the opening cysteine and the closing phenylalanine or tryptophan. D genes are given only for firm matches.

V gene	D gene	J gene	CDR3 protein
TRBV7-8	.	TRBJ2-2	ASSLIRGSTGELF
TRBV4-1	.	TRBJ1-4	ASSQDQGQGRWEKLF
TRBV7-2	TRBD2	TRBJ2-1	ASSLVASGRSGGF
TRBV11-2	.	TRBJ1-1	ASSLEAGFTEAF
TRBV6-5	.	TRBJ1-3	ASTGSGNTIY
TRBV6-1	.	TRBJ1-3	ASSEVYAGNTIY
TRBV6-5	.	TRBJ1-5	ASRLGDYSNQPQH
TRBV7-2	.	TRBJ1-2	ASSPRQGNNYGYT
TRBV5-4	.	TRBJ1-2	ASSLDSNYGYT
TRBV13	.	TRBJ1-5	ASSRGFDQPQH
TRBV5-4	.	TRBJ1-1	ASSLVGGGYTEAF